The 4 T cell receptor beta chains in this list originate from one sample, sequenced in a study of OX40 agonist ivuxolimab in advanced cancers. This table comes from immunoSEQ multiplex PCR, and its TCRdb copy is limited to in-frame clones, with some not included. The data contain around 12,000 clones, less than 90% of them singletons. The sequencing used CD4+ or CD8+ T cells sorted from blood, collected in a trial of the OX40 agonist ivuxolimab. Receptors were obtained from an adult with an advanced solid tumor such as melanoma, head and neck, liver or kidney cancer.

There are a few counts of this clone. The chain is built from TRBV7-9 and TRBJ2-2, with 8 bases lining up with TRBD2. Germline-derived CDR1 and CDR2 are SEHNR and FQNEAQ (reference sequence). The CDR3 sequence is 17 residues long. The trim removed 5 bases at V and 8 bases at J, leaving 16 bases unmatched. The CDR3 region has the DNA TGTGCCAGCAGCCCTGCCCCCGGGACTAGTGTCGGTGGGGAGCTGTTTTTT. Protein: CASSPAPGTSVGGELFF.

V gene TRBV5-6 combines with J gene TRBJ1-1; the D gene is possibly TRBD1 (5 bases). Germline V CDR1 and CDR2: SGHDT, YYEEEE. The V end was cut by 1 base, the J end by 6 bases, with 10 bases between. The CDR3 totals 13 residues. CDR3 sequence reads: CASSLSPGAEAFF. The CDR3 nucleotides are TGTGCCAGCAGCTTGTCCCCGGGGGCTGAAGCTTTCTTT.

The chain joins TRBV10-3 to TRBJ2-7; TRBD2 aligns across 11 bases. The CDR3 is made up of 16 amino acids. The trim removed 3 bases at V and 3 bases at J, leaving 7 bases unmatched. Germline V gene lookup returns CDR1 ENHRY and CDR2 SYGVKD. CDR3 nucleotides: TGTGCCATCAGTGACCCTCTGACTAGCGGGATCTACGAGCAGTACTTC. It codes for CAISDPLTSGIYEQYF.

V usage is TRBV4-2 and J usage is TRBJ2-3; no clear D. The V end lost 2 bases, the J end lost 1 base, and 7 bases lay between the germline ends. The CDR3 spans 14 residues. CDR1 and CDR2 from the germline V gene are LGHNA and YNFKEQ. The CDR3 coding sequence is TGTGCCAGCAGCCAACTTCCAGGCACAGATACGCAGTATTTT. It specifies CASSQLPGTDTQYF.